This T cell receptor (beta chain) was obtained from a study of cytomegalovirus exposure and HLA in healthy donors. Measured with immunoSEQ multiplex PCR; TCRdb has only the in-frame clones, and not every one. The table lists over 150,000 clones, 80% to 90% of them singletons, with approximately 20% in the top ten. The CDR3 totals 15 residues. The germline V gene has CDR1 SGHRS and CDR2 YFSETQ. V was trimmed by 4 bases and J by 7 bases, leaving 21 bases between them. The rearrangement joins TRBV5-1 to TRBJ2-7, with D tentatively TRBD2 (5 bases). The TCR sequence derives from a man younger than 35 in good health and CMV-seropositive. The material sequenced was PBMCs. For the CDR3, the DNA is TGCGCCAGCAGCACTTTTGCGGGTCGGGTGCCTGAGCAGTACTTC. Amino acid sequence: CASSTFAGRVPEQYF.